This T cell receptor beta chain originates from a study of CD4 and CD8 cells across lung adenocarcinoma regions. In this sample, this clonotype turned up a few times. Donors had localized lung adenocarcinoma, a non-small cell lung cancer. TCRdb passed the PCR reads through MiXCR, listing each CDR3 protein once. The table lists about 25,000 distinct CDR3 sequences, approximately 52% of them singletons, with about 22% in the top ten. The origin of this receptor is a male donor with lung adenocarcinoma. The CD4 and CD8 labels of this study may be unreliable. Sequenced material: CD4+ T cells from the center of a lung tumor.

The CDR3 region is CSASGIGEQFF. CDR3 nucleotide sequence: TGCAGTGCTAGTGGGATAGGTGAGCAGTTCTTC. The chain carries TRBV20-1 and TRBJ2-1; unclear D gene. The V gene lost 3 bases and the J gene lost 9 bases, with 9 bases spanning the gap. Germline V CDR1 and CDR2: DFQATT, SNEGSKA (reference sequence). The CDR3 is 11 amino acids.